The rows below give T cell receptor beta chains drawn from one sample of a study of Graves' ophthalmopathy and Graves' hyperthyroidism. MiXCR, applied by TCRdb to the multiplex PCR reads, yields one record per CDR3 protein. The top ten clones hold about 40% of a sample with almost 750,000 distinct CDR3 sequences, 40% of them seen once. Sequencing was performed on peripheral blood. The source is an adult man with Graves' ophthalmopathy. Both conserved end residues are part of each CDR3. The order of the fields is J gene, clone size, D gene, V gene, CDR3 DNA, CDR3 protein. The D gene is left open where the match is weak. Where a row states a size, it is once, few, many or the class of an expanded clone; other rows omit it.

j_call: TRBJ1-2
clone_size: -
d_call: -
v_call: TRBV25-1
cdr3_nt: TGTGCCAGCGGGGGGACCGGTACTTATATAGGCTACACCTTC
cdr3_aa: CASGGTGTYIGYTF

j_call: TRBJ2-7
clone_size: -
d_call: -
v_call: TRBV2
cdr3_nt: TGTGCCAGCAGTGAGCGTTCTCTGGGCGAGCAGTACTTC
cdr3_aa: CASSERSLGEQYF

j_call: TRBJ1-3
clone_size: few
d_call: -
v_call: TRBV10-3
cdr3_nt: TGTGCCAGCAGAAGGACGGCCAGCTCTGGAAACACCATATATTTT
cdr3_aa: CASRRTASSGNTIYF

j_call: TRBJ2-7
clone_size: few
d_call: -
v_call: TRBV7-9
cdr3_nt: TGTGCCAGCAGCTTAGGAACAGGTCTTGGGCAGTACTTC
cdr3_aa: CASSLGTGLGQYF

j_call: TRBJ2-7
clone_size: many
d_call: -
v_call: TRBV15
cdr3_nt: TGTGCCACCAGCAGAGACACGGACGGCGAGCAGTACTTC
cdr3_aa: CATSRDTDGEQYF

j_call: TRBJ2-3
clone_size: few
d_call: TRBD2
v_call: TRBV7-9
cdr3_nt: TGTGCCAGCAGCGCCCGGACTAGGGATACGCAGTATTTT
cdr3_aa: CASSARTRDTQYF

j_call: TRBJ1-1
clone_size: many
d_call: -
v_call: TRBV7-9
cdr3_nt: TGTGCCAGCAGCTCTCGGACATCAGGAGATACTGAAGCTTTCTTT
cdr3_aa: CASSSRTSGDTEAFF

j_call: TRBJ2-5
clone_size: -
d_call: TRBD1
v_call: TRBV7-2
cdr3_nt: TGTGCCAGCAGAACAACAGGGGACCAAGAGACCCAGTACTTC
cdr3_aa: CASRTTGDQETQYF

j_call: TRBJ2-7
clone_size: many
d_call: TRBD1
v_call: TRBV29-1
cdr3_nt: TGCAGCGTTGCAGGACAGGGACAGTACGAGCAGTACTTC
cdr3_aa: CSVAGQGQYEQYF

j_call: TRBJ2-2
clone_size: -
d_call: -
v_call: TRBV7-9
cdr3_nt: TGTGCCAGCAGCCAGGTCCCGGGGCCCACGAACACCGGGGAGCTGTTTTTT
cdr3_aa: CASSQVPGPTNTGELFF

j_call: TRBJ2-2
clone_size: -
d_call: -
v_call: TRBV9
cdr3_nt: TGTGCCAGCAGCTCGGGGTTCGGGGGGCTGTTTTTT
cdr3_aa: CASSSGFGGLFF

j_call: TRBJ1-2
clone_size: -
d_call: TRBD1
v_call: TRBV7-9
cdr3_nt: TGTGCCAGCAGAGTCGGGACAGGGGTATATGGCTACACCTTC
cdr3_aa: CASRVGTGVYGYTF

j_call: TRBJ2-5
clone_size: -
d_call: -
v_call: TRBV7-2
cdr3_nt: TGTGCCAGCAGCTTAGGTTTCGGGGGTTGGGAGACCCAGTACTTC
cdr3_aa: CASSLGFGGWETQYF

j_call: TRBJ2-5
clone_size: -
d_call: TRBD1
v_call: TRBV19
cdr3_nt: TGTGCCAGTAGTATAGAGCGGTCCGGGACAGGGGGAAATCAAGAGACCCAGTACTTC
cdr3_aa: CASSIERSGTGGNQETQYF

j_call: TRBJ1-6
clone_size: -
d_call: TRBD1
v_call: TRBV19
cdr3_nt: TGTGCCAGTAGTATCCCAGGTCGGCAGGGGGATTCACCCCTCCACTTT
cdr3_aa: CASSIPGRQGDSPLHF

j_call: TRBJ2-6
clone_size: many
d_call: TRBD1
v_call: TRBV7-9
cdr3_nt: TGTGCCAGCAGCTCCCGGACAGGGCAAATTGGGGCCAACGTCCTGACTTTC
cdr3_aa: CASSSRTGQIGANVLTF

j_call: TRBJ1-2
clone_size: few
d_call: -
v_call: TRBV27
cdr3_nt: TGTGCCAGCAGTTTAAGTAAGAACTATGGCTACACCTTC
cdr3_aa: CASSLSKNYGYTF

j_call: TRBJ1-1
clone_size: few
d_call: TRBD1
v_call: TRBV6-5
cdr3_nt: TGTGCCAGCAGTTACGCGGACAGGGGGTCTGGAGCTTTCTTT
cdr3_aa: CASSYADRGSGAFF

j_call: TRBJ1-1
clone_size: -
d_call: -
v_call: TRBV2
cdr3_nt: TGTGCCAGCAGTGAACTAGGGGACCTCCGGAACACTGAAGCTTTCTTT
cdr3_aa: CASSELGDLRNTEAFF

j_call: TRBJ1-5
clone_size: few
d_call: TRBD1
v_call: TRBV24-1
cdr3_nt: TGTGCCACCAGTGATCCCCCCGGGACAGGGGATCAGCCCCAGCATTTT
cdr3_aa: CATSDPPGTGDQPQHF

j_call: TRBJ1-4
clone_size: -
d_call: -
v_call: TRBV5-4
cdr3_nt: TGTGCCAGCAGCCGGGGTTGGGGTAATGAAAAACTGTTTTTT
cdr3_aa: CASSRGWGNEKLFF

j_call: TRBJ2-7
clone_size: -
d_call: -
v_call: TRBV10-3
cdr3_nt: TGTGCCAGCAGTCACCTATCCAGGACGACCGACGGGCAGTACTTC
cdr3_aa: CASSHLSRTTDGQYF

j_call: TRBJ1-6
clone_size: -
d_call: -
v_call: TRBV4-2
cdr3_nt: TGTGCCAGCAGCCAAGAGATGCAGAGTGCCCTCCACTTT
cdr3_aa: CASSQEMQSALHF

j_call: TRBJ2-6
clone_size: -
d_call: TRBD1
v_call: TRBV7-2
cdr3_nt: TGTGCCAGCAGATACCGGGACAGGGTAGCCTTCTGGGCCAACGTCCTGACTTTC
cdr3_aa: CASRYRDRVAFWANVLTF